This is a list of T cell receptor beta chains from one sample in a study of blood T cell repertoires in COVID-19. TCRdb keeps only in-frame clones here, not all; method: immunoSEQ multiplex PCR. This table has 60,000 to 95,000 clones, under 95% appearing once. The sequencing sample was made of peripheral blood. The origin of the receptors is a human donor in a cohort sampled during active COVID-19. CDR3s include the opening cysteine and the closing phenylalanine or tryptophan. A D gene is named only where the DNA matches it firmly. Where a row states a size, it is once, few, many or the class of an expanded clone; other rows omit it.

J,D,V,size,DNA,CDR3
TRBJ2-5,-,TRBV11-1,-,TGTGCCAGCAGCCGGTCTCGGGGGGAGACCCAGTACTTC,CASSRSRGETQYF
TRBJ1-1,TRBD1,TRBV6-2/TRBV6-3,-,TGTGCCAGCAGTAACCGGGACAGGGGACCGAACACTGAAGCTTTCTTT,CASSNRDRGPNTEAFF
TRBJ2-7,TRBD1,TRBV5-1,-,TGCGCCAGCAGCACGGGACAGTCGGCCCTCGGGCAGTACTTC,CASSTGQSALGQYF
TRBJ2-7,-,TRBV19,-,TGTGCCAGTAGTACGGATGCGGGCTCCTACGAGCAGTACTTC,CASSTDAGSYEQYF
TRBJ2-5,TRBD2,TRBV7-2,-,TGTGCCAGCAGCTCTAGCGGGGGGGCTGGGACCCAGTACTTC,CASSSSGGAGTQYF
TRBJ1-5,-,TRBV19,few,TGTGCCAGTAGTATAAGTTGGGCAGGGGGCAATCAGCCCCAGCATTTT,CASSISWAGGNQPQHF
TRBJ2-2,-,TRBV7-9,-,TGTGCCAGCAGCCCAGAAAGCACCGGGGAGCTGTTTTTT,CASSPESTGELFF
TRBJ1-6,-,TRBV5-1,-,TGCGCCAGCAGCTTGTCGGGAACTAATTCACCCCTCCACTTT,CASSLSGTNSPLHF
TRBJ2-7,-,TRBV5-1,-,TGCGCCAGCAGCCGACACGCCGACGAGCAGTACTTC,CASSRHADEQYF
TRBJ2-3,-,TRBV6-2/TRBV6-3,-,TGTGCCAGCAGTTCTAGACAGACCACAGATACGCAGTATTTT,CASSSRQTTDTQYF
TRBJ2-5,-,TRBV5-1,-,TGCGCCAGCAGCTTGGCACAGGGACAAGAGACCCAGTACTTC,CASSLAQGQETQYF
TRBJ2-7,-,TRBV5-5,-,TGTGCCAGCAGCTTGTACACCCTTTCCTACGAGCAGTACTTC,CASSLYTLSYEQYF
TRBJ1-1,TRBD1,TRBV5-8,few,TGTGCCAGCAGCTTGACCAGGGGGCAAAACACTGAAGCTTTCTTT,CASSLTRGQNTEAFF
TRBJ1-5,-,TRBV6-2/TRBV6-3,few,TGTGCCAGCAGTGGAACTCCCCGACAGTTCAATCAGCCCCAGCATTTT,CASSGTPRQFNQPQHF
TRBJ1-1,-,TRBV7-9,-,TGTGCCAGCAGCTGGGGAGGGGTGGGTGAAGCTTTCTTT,CASSWGGVGEAFF
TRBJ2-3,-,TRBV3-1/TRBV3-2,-,TGTGCCAGCAGCCAAGAAGGGGTGGCAGATACGCAGTATTTT,CASSQEGVADTQYF
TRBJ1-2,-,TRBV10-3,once,TGTGCCATCAGTGAGTCTGGGACACCGATATCCAACTATGGCTACACCTTC,CAISESGTPISNYGYTF
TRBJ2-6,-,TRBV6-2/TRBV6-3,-,TGTGCCAGCAGTCTCAGGGTCCCTGGGGCCAACGTCCTGACTTTC,CASSLRVPGANVLTF
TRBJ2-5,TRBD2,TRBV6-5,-,TGTGCCAGCAGACCCACTAGCGGGGGGACCGGTTACTTC,CASRPTSGGTGYF
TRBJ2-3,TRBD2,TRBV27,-,TGTGCCAGCAGCCTAAGACTAGCGGACACAGATACGCAGTATTTT,CASSLRLADTDTQYF
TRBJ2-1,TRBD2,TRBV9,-,TGTGCCAGCAGCCTAGCGGGGGAGTACAATGAGCAGTTCTTC,CASSLAGEYNEQFF
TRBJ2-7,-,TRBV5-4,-,TGTGCCAGCAGCCCGCGACAGGCCTTTTCGGAGCAGTACTTC,CASSPRQAFSEQYF
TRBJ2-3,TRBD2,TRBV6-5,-,TGTGCCAGCAGTAGGACTAGCGGGGGTACAGATACGCAGTATTTT,CASSRTSGGTDTQYF
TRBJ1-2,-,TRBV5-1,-,TGCGCCAGCAGCAGCAATGGGGGCCGGTTTAACTATGGCTACACCTTC,CASSSNGGRFNYGYTF
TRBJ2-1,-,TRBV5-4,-,TGTGCCAGCAGCGGGGCCGGAATGATGGCCTACAATGAGCAGTTCTTC,CASSGAGMMAYNEQFF
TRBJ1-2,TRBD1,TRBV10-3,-,TGTGCCACCGGCGCGGGACAGCTTAACTATGGCTACACCTTC,CATGAGQLNYGYTF
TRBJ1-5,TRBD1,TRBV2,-,TGTGCCAGCAGTCTAGGGACAGGGGGTACCGGGCCCCAGCATTTT,CASSLGTGGTGPQHF
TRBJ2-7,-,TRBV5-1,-,TGCGCCAGCAGCTTGGATCAGGCCTACGAGCAGTACTTC,CASSLDQAYEQYF
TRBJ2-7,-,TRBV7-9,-,TGTGCCAGCAGCTTGGGGCATGGCAGGGTGTTTTACGAGCAGTACTTC,CASSLGHGRVFYEQYF
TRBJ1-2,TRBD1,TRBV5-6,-,TGTGCCAGCAGCCCGGACAGGGCTTATGGCTACACCTTC,CASSPDRAYGYTF
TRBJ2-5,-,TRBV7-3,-,TGTGCCAGCAGCCTAGGACAGTACGGGACCCAGTACTTC,CASSLGQYGTQYF
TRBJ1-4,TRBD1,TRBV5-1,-,TGCGCCAGCAGCTCACAGGGGCCCGCTAATGAAAAACTGTTTTTT,CASSSQGPANEKLFF
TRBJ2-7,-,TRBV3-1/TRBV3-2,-,TGTGCCAGCAGCCAAGCAGGACAGTATCTCTACGAGCAGTACTTC,CASSQAGQYLYEQYF
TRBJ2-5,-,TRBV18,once,TGTGCCAGCTCACCATCCACACGACAAGAGACCCAGTACTTC,CASSPSTRQETQYF
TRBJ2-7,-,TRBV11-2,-,TGTGCCAGCAGCGTCGAGGCTTTACGAGAGCAGTACTTC,CASSVEALREQYF
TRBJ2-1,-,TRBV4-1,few,TGCGCCAGCAGCTACCGACAGTCCTACAATGAGCAGTTCTTC,CASSYRQSYNEQFF
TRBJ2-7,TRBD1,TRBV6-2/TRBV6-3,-,TGTGCCAGCAGTTCCCCAGTGCCGGACAGGGCCTACGAGCAGTACTTC,CASSSPVPDRAYEQYF
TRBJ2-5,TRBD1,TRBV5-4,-,TGTGCCAGCAGCTTGTGGGGACAGGGGCATACGGAGACCCAGTACTTC,CASSLWGQGHTETQYF
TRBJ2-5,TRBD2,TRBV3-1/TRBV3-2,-,TGTGCCAGCAGCCGCTCGGGGGGGCGGCAAGAGACCCAGTACTTC,CASSRSGGRQETQYF
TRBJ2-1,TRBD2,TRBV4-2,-,TGTGCCAGCAGCCGCGGACTAGTTAGTTTCAATGAGCAGTTCTTC,CASSRGLVSFNEQFF
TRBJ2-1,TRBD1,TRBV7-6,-,TGTGCCAGCAGCTTTGGTGTTTGGGACAGGGACAATGAGCAGTTCTTC,CASSFGVWDRDNEQFF
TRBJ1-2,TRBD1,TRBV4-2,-,TGTGCCAGCAGCCAGTGGGACAGAGAGAACTATGGCTACACCTTC,CASSQWDRENYGYTF
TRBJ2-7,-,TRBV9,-,TGTGCCAGCAGCGTAGGGGACAAACCATACGAGCAGTACTTC,CASSVGDKPYEQYF
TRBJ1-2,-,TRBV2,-,TGTGCCAGCAGTGAAGGCGGGAACTATGGCTACACCTTC,CASSEGGNYGYTF
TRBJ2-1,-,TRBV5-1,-,TGCGCCAGCAGCCACCAGGGAAATAGGAACAATGAGCAGTTCTTC,CASSHQGNRNNEQFF
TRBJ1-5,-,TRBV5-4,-,TGTGCCAGCAGCTTGGGGGAGAACCAGCCCCAGCATTTT,CASSLGENQPQHF
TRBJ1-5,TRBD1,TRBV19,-,TGTGCCAGTAGTAGAGGACAGGGGGGTCAGCCCCAGCATTTT,CASSRGQGGQPQHF
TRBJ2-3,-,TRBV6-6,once,TGTGCCAGCAGTTATGACAGGTCAGATACGCAGTATTTT,CASSYDRSDTQYF
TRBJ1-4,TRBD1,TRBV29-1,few,TGCAGCGTTATTAAAGCGGGACAGGAAAATGAAAAACTGTTTTTT,CSVIKAGQENEKLFF
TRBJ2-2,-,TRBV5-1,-,TGCGCCAGCAGGGAGCTCTTAGTGAACACCGGGGAGCTGTTTTTT,CASRELLVNTGELFF
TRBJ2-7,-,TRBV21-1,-,TGTGCCAGCTCAACCATACTAGGTGATTCAATGATGGATTACGAGCAGTACTTC,CASSTILGDSMMDYEQYF
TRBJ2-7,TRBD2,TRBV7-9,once,TGTGCCAGCAGCCCCGGTGTAAGCGGGGGGGCCGACGAGCAGTACTTC,CASSPGVSGGADEQYF